The 14 T cell receptor beta chains below come from one sample, sequenced in a study of neoadjuvant anti-PD-1 for oral cavity cancer. Profiling relied on immunoSEQ multiplex PCR, and the TCRdb table lists in-frame clones only, not all of them. The sample carries fewer than 70,000 clones, roughly three quarters recorded once. This specimen consisted of PBMCs, obtained before nivolumab (anti-PD-1) treatment. These receptors were collected from a person aged 35-79 years with oral cavity squamous cell carcinoma.

This clone was observed once. The genes are TRBV29-1 and TRBJ2-5; tentatively, D is TRBD1 or TRBD2 (5 bases each). The CDR3 is 12 residues long. Trimming stripped 6 bases from V and 1 base from J, with 9 bases between. Germline V gene sequence: CDR1 SQVTM, CDR2 ANQGSEA. CDR3 sequence reads: CSVGRIQETQYF. CDR3 bases: TGCAGCGTGGGACGTATCCAAGAGACCCAGTACTTC.

The chain has TRBV7-2 and TRBJ1-1; D is unclear. The CDR3 covers 14 residues. CDR1 SGHTA and CDR2 FQGNSA come from the germline V gene. The ends were cut back, 5 bases at V and 0 bases at J, with 10 bases in the middle. CDR3 sequence (DNA): TGTGCCAGCAGCGACTTCAACCTGAACACTGAAGCTTTCTTT. Protein sequence: CASSDFNLNTEAFF.

The V call is TRBV5-1, the J call TRBJ2-1; TRBD1 might be the D (6 bases). Trimming shortened V by 3 bases and J by 13 bases, and 14 bases separated the two germline ends. The CDR3 runs to 12 residues. CDR1 SGHRS and CDR2 YFSETQ come from the germline V gene. The CDR3 bases are TGCGCCAGCAGCTGGGACACAAATCATCAGTTCTTC. This codes for CASSWDTNHQFF.

The V and J genes are TRBV5-1 and TRBJ2-1, with 8 bases aligning to TRBD1. CDR3 length: 15 residues. The junction had 2 bases not matched to a gene; V was cut back by 0 bases and J by 3 bases. Germline loops: CDR1 SGHRS, CDR2 YFSETQ. For the CDR3, the DNA is TGCGCCAGCAGCTTGGGTGGACAGGGCTACAATGAGCAGTTCTTC. Translating gives CASSLGGQGYNEQFF.

This chain joins TRBV29-1 and TRBJ1-1; possibly TRBD1 for D (5 bases). The CDR3 has 13 residues. The germline V gene encodes CDR1 SQVTM and CDR2 ANQGSEA. V shed 3 bases and J shed 5 bases, with 13 bases lying between them. The CDR3 here is CSVEGGSGTEAFF. Here the CDR3 DNA reads TGCAGCGTTGAGGGCGGGTCAGGGACTGAAGCTTTCTTT.

This chain links TRBV5-5 with TRBJ2-7; the D gene could be TRBD1 or TRBD2 (6 bases each). Germline CDR1 SGHKS, CDR2 YYEKEE (reference sequence). The CDR3 spans 15 residues. V lost 4 bases to trimming and J lost 2 bases, with 16 bases between them. Here the CDR3 reads CASSPWRGTTYEQYF. Written as DNA, the CDR3 is TGTGCCAGCAGCCCTTGGAGGGGGACCACCTACGAGCAGTACTTC.

CDR3 region: CSARDFIQYF. DNA for the CDR3: TGCAGTGCTAGAGATTTCATTCAGTACTTC. The chain joins TRBV20-1 to TRBJ2-4; D not resolved. Trimming pared 0 bases from V and 9 bases from J, leaving 3 bases between. CDR3 length: 10 amino acids. CDR1 DFQATT and CDR2 SNEGSKA come from the germline V gene (reference sequence).

The V call is TRBV4-1, the J call TRBJ2-3, with 8 bases lining up with TRBD2. CDR3 length: 16 amino acids. CDR1 MGHRA and CDR2 YSYEKL come from the germline V gene. V dropped 3 bases and J dropped 5; count of bases not matched to a gene: 10. The CDR3 loop reads CASSQGAGRGKDTQYF. CDR3 nucleotide sequence: TGCGCCAGCAGCCAGGGGGCCGGGAGGGGCAAAGATACGCAGTATTTT.

This chain links TRBV20-1 with TRBJ1-2, with a weak D call TRBD1 (5 bases). The germline V and J ends were trimmed by 3 bases and 11 bases, with 13 bases remaining between them. This CDR3 is built from 11 residues. Per the germline V gene, CDR1 is DFQATT and CDR2 is SNEGSKA (reference sequence). The CDR3 region has the DNA TGCAGTGCTAGGGGAGGGGACGGTTACACCTTC. Protein product: CSARGGDGYTF.

The chain is built from TRBV2 and TRBJ2-5; 14 positions agree with TRBD2. V was clipped by 7 bases and J by 3 bases; unmatched bases: 7. CDR3 length equals 16 residues. Germline assignment: CDR1 SNHLY and CDR2 FYNNEI. CDR3 bases: TGTGCCAGCACCAACCCGGGACTAGCGGGGGAAGAGACCCAGTACTTC. This codes for CASTNPGLAGEETQYF.

The chain links TRBV2 to TRBJ2-4; no firm D call. CDR1 is SNHLY, CDR2 FYNNEI, per germline. The ends were cut back, 8 bases at V and 7 bases at J, with 21 bases in the middle. This CDR3 is built from 15 residues. CDR3 residues: CASLFRAAGENIQYF. CDR3 bases: TGTGCCAGCTTATTCCGGGCCGCCGGCGAGAACATTCAGTACTTC.

This clone came up once. This rearrangement joins TRBV2 to TRBJ1-3; TRBD1 aligns across 7 bases. The CDR3 has 14 amino acids. The V gene's germline CDR1 is SNHLY and CDR2 FYNNEI. V dropped 8 bases and J dropped 9; count of bases not matched to a gene: 13. CDR3: CASVVGQSVGTIYF. The DNA of the CDR3 is TGTGCCAGCGTGGTGGGACAGTCGGTCGGCACCATATATTTT. Drawing the rest from reference TRBV2 and TRBJ1-3, the complete variable domain is EPEVTQTPSHQVTQMGQEVILRCVPISNHLYFYWYRQILGQKVEFLVSFYNNEISEKSEIFDDQFSVERPDGSNFTLKIRSTKLEDSAMYFCASVVGQSVGTIYFGEGSWLTVV.

This chain links TRBV6-5 with TRBJ1-2, with TRBD1 identical over 11 bases. The CDR3 length is 16 residues. V shed 2 bases, J shed 2 bases, and the junction held 4 bases outside the gene matches. Germline V gives CDR1 MNHEY, CDR2 SVGAGI. The CDR3 nucleotides read TGTGCCAGCAGTTACCTCCGGGACAGGGGGAACTATGGCTACACCTTC. Its protein is CASSYLRDRGNYGYTF.

This clone was detected a few times. The gene calls are TRBV9 and TRBJ1-3; D is possibly TRBD1 (6 bases). CDR3 size: 16 residues. Trimming shortened V by 3 bases and J by 2 bases, and 15 bases separated the two germline ends. Germline V gene data show CDR1 as SGDLS and CDR2 as YYNGEE. CDR3 bases: TGTGCCAGCAGCGGCAACAGGGAGAACCCTGGAAACACCATATATTTT. Residues: CASSGNRENPGNTIYF.